Listed here are 15 T cell receptor beta chains from one sample, sequenced in a study of CD8 T cells in Susac syndrome. Random hexamers were used to reverse transcribe the RNA input (about 0.45 to 1 ug). TCRdb redid the calling of the immunoSEQ multiplex PCR reads with MiXCR, one entry per CDR3 protein. The sample holds some 150,000 distinct CDR3 sequences, about 95% seen once. Sequences were obtained from CD4+ T cells from PBMCs. All receptors come from a human donor with Susac syndrome.

The genes are TRBV20-1 and TRBJ1-2; the match to TRBD1 covers 11 bases. Germline V gene sequence: CDR1 DFQATT, CDR2 SNEGSKA (reference sequence). The CDR3 is 13 amino acids. V lost 6 bases, J lost 8 bases, and 8 bases stayed unmatched. The CDR3 bases are TGCAGTGCCTCCGGGACAGGGGGGTTGGGCTACACCTTC. Translation: CSASGTGGLGYTF.

The V call is TRBV29-1, the J call TRBJ1-1; D call uncertain. Germline assignment: CDR1 SQVTM and CDR2 ANQGSEA. The CDR3 consists of 14 residues. With 6 bases removed from V and 4 bases from J, the gap between germline ends came to 18 bases. For the CDR3, the DNA is TGCAGCGTGCGCAGGATGAATCTTGGCACTGAAGCTTTCTTT. Its translation: CSVRRMNLGTEAFF.

The chain uses TRBV29-1 and TRBJ1-1; the D gene is possibly TRBD1 (6 bases). Germline CDR1 SQVTM, CDR2 ANQGSEA. CDR3 length: 10 amino acids. V dropped 6 bases and J dropped 8 bases, with 10 bases sitting between them. CDR3: CSVGTYEAFF. CDR3 sequence (DNA): TGCAGCGTCGGGACATACGAAGCTTTCTTT.

This clonotype was counted between two and nine times. The CDR3 sequence: CSAREGVRGYTF. CDR3 sequence (DNA): TGCAGTGCTAGGGAGGGCGTACGGGGCTACACCTTC. The chain joins TRBV20-1 to TRBJ1-2, with D unclear. V was trimmed by 3 bases and J by 8 bases, leaving 13 bases between them. Per the germline V gene, CDR1 is DFQATT and CDR2 is SNEGSKA (reference sequence). The CDR3 is 12 amino acids.

The chain has TRBV15 and TRBJ2-7; D gene ambiguous. The CDR3 is 15 amino acids. From germline, CDR1 is LNHNV and CDR2 YYDKDF (reference sequence). Trimming cost V 0 bases and J 2 bases, with 11 bases left between them. The CDR3 loop reads CATSRDRVPTYEQYF. DNA for the CDR3: TGTGCCACCAGCAGAGATAGGGTCCCTACCTACGAGCAGTACTTC.

This clonotype occurred once. The gene calls are TRBV29-1 and TRBJ1-4, with D unresolved. The V end lost 5 bases, the J end lost 5 bases, and 6 bases lay between the germline ends. The CDR3 contains 11 residues. Germline CDR1 and CDR2: SQVTM and ANQGSEA. CDR3 nucleotide sequence: TGCAGCGTTCGAAAGAATGAAAAACTGTTTTTT. Amino acid sequence: CSVRKNEKLFF.

This clonotype was seen only once. V usage is TRBV5-1 and J usage is TRBJ2-2; D is unclear. V lost 0 bases and J lost 4, with 10 bases in between. Germline V CDR1 and CDR2: SGHRS, YFSETQ. The CDR3 extends over 15 amino acids. The CDR3 loop is CASSLESHRTGELFF. CDR3 bases: TGCGCCAGCAGCTTGGAATCGCATCGCACCGGGGAGCTGTTTTTT.

The V call is TRBV14, the J call TRBJ2-6, with 8 bases lining up with TRBD1. This CDR3 contains 18 residues. The J segment lost 4 bases and the V segment lost 2 bases, leaving 10 bases of the junction unmatched. Germline CDR1 reads SGHDN; CDR2 reads FVKESK. The CDR3 region is CASSQSAGGRPGANVLTF. CDR3 nucleotide sequence: TGTGCCAGCAGCCAATCAGCAGGGGGCCGTCCGGGGGCCAACGTCCTGACTTTC.

V is TRBV20-1 and J is TRBJ1-2; D remains ambiguous. The CDR3 length is 14 residues. Germline V gives CDR1 DFQATT, CDR2 SNEGSKA (reference sequence). With 5 bases removed from V and 4 bases from J, the gap between germline ends came to 17 bases. The CDR3 DNA sequence: TGCAGTGCTCCTTCTGTGAGAGGGTCCTATGGCTACACCTTC. It codes for CSAPSVRGSYGYTF.

The chain couples TRBV5-1 to TRBJ1-2, with a tentative D call TRBD1 (5 bases). Trimming removed 4 bases at V and 3 bases at J, with 19 bases between. This CDR3 spans 16 amino acids. The germline gives CDR1 SGHRS, CDR2 YFSETQ. The CDR3 is CASSPGTLSFDYGYTF. The CDR3 DNA follows: TGCGCCAGCAGCCCTGGGACTTTGAGTTTCGACTATGGCTACACCTTC.

The V gene is TRBV7-2, the J gene TRBJ1-2, with a possible D match to TRBD1 (5 bases). The CDR3 contains 14 residues. V lost 3 bases and J 4 bases, leaving 12 bases between the germline ends. Germline V gene sequence: CDR1 SGHTA, CDR2 FQGNSA. As DNA, the CDR3 is TGTGCCAGCAGCTTGGGCCAGGGTCGCTATGGCTACACCTTC. This gives the protein CASSLGQGRYGYTF. Full variable domain (missing parts from reference TRBV7-2 and TRBJ1-2): GAGVSQSPSNKVTEKGKDVELRCDPISGHTALYWYRQSLGQGLEFLIYFQGNSAPDKSGLPSDRFSAERTGGSVSTLTIQRTQQEDSAVYLCASSLGQGRYGYTFGSGTRLTVV.

This clonotype was observed a single time. The J gene is TRBJ2-5, the V gene TRBV21-1. TRBV21-1 is tagged as a pseudogene. CDR3 size: 10 residues. The CDR3 region is CARLQETQYF. DNA of the CDR3: TGTGCCAGACTACAAGAGACCCAGTACTTC.

The gene calls are TRBV23-1 and TRBJ2-1, with 7 bases identical to TRBD2. TRBV23-1 is marked as an open reading frame, function uncertain. Trimming cost V 3 bases and J 3 bases; bases outside gene matches: 2. This CDR3 comprises 14 residues. The CDR3 loop reads CASSQGGYYNEQFF. CDR3 bases: TGCGCCAGCAGTCAGGGAGGGTACTACAATGAGCAGTTCTTC.

This chain connects TRBV2 to TRBJ1-3; 7 bases are a match to TRBD1. CDR3 length: 18 amino acids. V lost 1 base, J lost 2 bases, and 11 bases stayed unmatched. The germline CDR1 and CDR2 sequences are SNHLY and FYNNEI. CDR3 DNA sequence: TGTGCCAGCAGTGAAGGTATCCTGGGACAGTTGACTGGAAACACCATATATTTT. It translates to CASSEGILGQLTGNTIYF. The entire variable domain, with the rest obtained from reference TRBV2 and TRBJ1-3, is as follows: EPEVTQTPSHQVTQMGQEVILRCVPISNHLYFYWYRQILGQKVEFLVSFYNNEISEKSEIFDDQFSVERPDGSNFTLKIRSTKLEDSAMYFCASSEGILGQLTGNTIYFGEGSWLTVV.

The chain employs TRBV29-1 and TRBJ2-2; maybe TRBD1 (5 bases). This CDR3 region has 13 residues. V dropped 7 bases and J dropped 4 bases, with 13 bases sitting between them. The germline CDR1 and CDR2 sequences are SQVTM and ANQGSEA. In nucleotides, the CDR3 is TGCAGCGGGGGCAGACCGAGCACCGGGGAGCTGTTTTTT. Translated: CSGGRPSTGELFF.